This T cell receptor beta chain emerged from a study of blood T cell repertoires in COVID-19. The overall study: Samples of COVID-19 (acute and convalescent) were obtained from the United States, Italy and Spain. The cDNA or gDNA used as material had been derived from T cells, B-cell-depleted T cells, or PBMCs.

The CDR3 sequence is 13 residues long. Trimming cost V 4 bases and J 8 bases, with 14 bases left between them. Germline CDR1 and CDR2: MNHNY and SVGAGI (reference sequence). In the original workflow: Estimated nucleated cell counts came from reference gene primer amplification. Clones were read by immunoSEQ multiplex PCR, and TCRdb kept only the in-frame ones, dropping some. The V and J calls and clone size come from that table; D and trimming were worked out from the DNA. Altogether roughly 110,000 clones are present, approximately 81% being singletons, with the ten largest covering approximately 1.5%.

Sample: peripheral blood. This clonotype was obtained from a man in his forties with acute or convalescent COVID-19. The chain links TRBV6-6 to TRBJ1-2; D might be TRBD1 (6 bases). The CDR3 DNA is TGTGCCAGCAGTTTCAAGGACAGCTGGGGCTACACCTTC. Protein product: CASSFKDSWGYTF.